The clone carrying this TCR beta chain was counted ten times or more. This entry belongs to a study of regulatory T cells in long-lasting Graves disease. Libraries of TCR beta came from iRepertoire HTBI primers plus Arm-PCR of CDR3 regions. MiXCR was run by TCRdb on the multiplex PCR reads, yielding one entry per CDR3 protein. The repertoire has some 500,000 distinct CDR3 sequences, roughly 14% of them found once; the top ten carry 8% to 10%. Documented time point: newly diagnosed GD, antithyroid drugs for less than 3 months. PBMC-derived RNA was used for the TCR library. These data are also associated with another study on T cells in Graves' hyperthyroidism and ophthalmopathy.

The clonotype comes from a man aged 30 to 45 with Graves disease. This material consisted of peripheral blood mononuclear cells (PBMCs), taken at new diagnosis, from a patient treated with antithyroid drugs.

CDR3 in DNA: TGTGCCAGTAAGCCGCGGGACGCTAGCACAGATACGCAGTATTTT. Amino acid sequence: CASKPRDASTDTQYF. The V gene is TRBV2, the J gene TRBJ2-3, with a tentative D call TRBD2 (6 bases). The CDR3 spans 15 residues. The germline gives CDR1 SNHLY, CDR2 FYNNEI. V lost 9 bases, J lost 0 bases, and 16 bases lay in between.